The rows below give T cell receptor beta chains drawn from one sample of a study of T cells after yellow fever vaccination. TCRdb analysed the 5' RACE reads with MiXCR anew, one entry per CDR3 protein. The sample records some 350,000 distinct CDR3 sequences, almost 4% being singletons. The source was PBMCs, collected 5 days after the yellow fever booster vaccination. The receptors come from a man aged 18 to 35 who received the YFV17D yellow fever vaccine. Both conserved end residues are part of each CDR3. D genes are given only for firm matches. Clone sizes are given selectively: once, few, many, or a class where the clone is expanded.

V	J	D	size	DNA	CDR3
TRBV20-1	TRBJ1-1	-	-	TGCAGTGCTAGAAGCCCCGGGGGTCCCGAAGCTTTCTTT	CSARSPGGPEAFF
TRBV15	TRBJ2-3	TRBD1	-	TGTGCCACCACCCAGACAGGGGGAAGAGATACGCAGTATTTT	CATTQTGGRDTQYF
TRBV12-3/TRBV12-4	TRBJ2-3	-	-	TGTGCCAGCAGTTTCCAGGCCTCCTTTAGAGGCACAGATACGCAGTATTTT	CASSFQASFRGTDTQYF
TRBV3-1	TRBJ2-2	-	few	TGTGCCAGCAGCCAAGAAGTAGGCGGAGCCGGGGAGCTGTTTTTT	CASSQEVGGAGELFF
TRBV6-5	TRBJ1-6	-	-	TGTGCCAGCAGCGCCGACGGAGGGGACAATTCACCCCTCCACTTT	CASSADGGDNSPLHF
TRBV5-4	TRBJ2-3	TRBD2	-	TGTGCCAGCAGCCGCGGGGGGGCCGAATCAGATACGCAGTATTTT	CASSRGGAESDTQYF
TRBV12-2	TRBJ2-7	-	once	TGTGCAAGTCGCTTAGAGCGGGAGGCCTACGAGCAGTACTTC	CASRLEREAYEQYF
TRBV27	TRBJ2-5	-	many	TGTGCCAGCAGTTCGACACCCTCTAGGGAGACCCAGTACTTC	CASSSTPSRETQYF
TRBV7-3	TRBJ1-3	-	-	TGTGCCAGCAGCTTAAATAAGGGAAACACCATATATTTT	CASSLNKGNTIYF
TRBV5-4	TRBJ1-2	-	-	TGTGCCAGCAGGGCGGCAGTATCTAACTATGGCTACACCTTC	CASRAAVSNYGYTF
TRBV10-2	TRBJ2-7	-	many	TGCGCCAGCAGCCTAGCCCCCTACGAGCAGTACTTC	CASSLAPYEQYF
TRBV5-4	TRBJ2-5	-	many	TGTGCCAGCAGCTACTGGGGCAGCCAAGAGACCCAGTACTTC	CASSYWGSQETQYF
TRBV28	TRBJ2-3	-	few	TGTGCCAGCCCCCCTGGGGGGGACAGGAGAACAGATACGCAGTATTTT	CASPPGGDRRTDTQYF
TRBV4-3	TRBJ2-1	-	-	TGCGCCAGCAGCCCCACTCCACGCGGTAACAATGAGCAGTTCTTC	CASSPTPRGNNEQFF
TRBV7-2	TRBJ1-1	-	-	TGTGCCAGCAGCCCCGAACTCAAAGCTTTCTTT	CASSPELKAFF
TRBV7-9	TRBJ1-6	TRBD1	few	TGTGCCAGCATCCGAGTACCGGGACAGGACGAACCCCTCCACTTT	CASIRVPGQDEPLHF
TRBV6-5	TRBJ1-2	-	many	TGTGCCAGCAGTTCGGCCACAGTCTATGGCTACACCTTC	CASSSATVYGYTF
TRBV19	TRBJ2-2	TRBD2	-	TGTGCCAGTGCGGGACTAGCTAACACCGGGGAGCTGTTTTTT	CASAGLANTGELFF
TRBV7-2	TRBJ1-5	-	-	TGTGCCAGCAGCTTATATCCAGGGGATCAGCCCCAGCATTTT	CASSLYPGDQPQHF
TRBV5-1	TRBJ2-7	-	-	TGCGCCAGCAGTATCGGCTGGTCCGACGAGCAGTACTTC	CASSIGWSDEQYF
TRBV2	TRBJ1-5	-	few	TGTGCCAGCAGAGGAGATAGAAATCAGCCCCAGCATTTT	CASRGDRNQPQHF
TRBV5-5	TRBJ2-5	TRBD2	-	TGTGCCAGCAACAGCGGGGGGGAGGAGGAGACCCAGTACTTC	CASNSGGEEETQYF
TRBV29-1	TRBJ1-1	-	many	TGCAGCGTGACGAACACTGAAGCTTTCTTT	CSVTNTEAFF
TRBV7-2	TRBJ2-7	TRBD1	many	TGTGCCAGCAGCTCCCCCCTGGACAGGATCCCCTACGAGCAGTACTTC	CASSSPLDRIPYEQYF
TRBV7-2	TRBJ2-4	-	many	TGTGCCAGCAGCCGGACTGCAGCCAAAAACATTCAGTACTTC	CASSRTAAKNIQYF
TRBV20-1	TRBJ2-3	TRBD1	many	TGCAGTGCTCACCAACCCCGGGACAGGTTTCAAGATACGCAGTATTTT	CSAHQPRDRFQDTQYF
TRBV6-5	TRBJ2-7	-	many	TGTGCCAGCAGTTACTCCGATAACTACGAGCAGTACTTC	CASSYSDNYEQYF